This T cell receptor beta chain was profiled in a study of shared clonotypes between healthy human individuals. Profiling relied on immunoSEQ multiplex PCR, and the TCRdb table lists in-frame clones only, not all of them. The profile shows about 800,000 clones, 96% of them singletons. V dropped 2 bases and J dropped 7; count of bases not matched to a gene: 5. This CDR3 is 15 amino acids long. The germline V gene encodes CDR1 SGHTS and CDR2 YDEGEE. Terminally differentiated effector memory CD45RA+ cells were excluded by CCR7 positive selection of CD45RO-negative cells. The chain links TRBV5-8 to TRBJ2-5; 13 nucleotides align to TRBD2. The sequenced sample was naive CD8+ T cells sorted from blood. The source of this sequence is a man aged 25 to 40 in good health. The CDR3 sequence is CASSLGLAGVGTQYF. The CDR3 DNA reads as TGTGCCAGCAGCTTAGGACTAGCGGGAGTGGGGACCCAGTACTTC.